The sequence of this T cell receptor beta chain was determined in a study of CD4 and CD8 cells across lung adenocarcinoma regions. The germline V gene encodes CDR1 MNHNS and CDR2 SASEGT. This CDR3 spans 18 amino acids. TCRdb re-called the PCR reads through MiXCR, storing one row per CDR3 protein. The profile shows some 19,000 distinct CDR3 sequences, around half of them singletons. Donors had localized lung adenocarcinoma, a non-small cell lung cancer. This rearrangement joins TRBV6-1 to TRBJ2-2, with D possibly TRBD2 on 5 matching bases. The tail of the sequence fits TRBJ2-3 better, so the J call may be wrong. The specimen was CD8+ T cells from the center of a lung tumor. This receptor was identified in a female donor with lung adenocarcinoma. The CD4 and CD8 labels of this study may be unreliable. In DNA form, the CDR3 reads TGTGCCAGCAGTGACGTGCGCATTCGGGGAGCGAACACCGGGACGCAGTATTTT. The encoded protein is CASSDVRIRGANTGTQYF.